What follows are 21 T cell receptor beta chains derived from one specimen sequenced in a study of cytomegalovirus exposure and HLA in healthy donors. Method: immunoSEQ multiplex PCR; TCRdb's copy keeps in-frame clones and lacks some. The sample has 280,000 or so clones; roughly 90% are singletons. Input material: PBMCs. The receptors stem from a woman younger than 35 in good health and CMV-seronegative.

This clone was detected only a few times. The V call is TRBV21-1, the J call TRBJ1-1; TRBD1, the table's D call, was not compared with the DNA. TRBV21-1 has pseudogene status. The CDR3 consists of 15 residues. CDR3 sequence: CASSSMERGGTEAFF. Written as DNA, the CDR3 is TGTGCCAGCAGCTCCATGGAAAGGGGCGGCACTGAAGCTTTCTTT.

The chain links TRBV28 to TRBJ1-2; D perhaps matches TRBD1 (6 bases). V shed 4 bases and J shed 8 bases, with 20 bases lying between them. The CDR3 loop spans 15 amino acids. Germline V gene lookup returns CDR1 MDHEN and CDR2 SYDVKM. The CDR3 sequence is CASSSPQGSPAGYTF. The CDR3 nucleotides read TGTGCCAGCAGTTCCCCACAGGGATCCCCGGCGGGCTACACCTTC.

A single count supports this clone. CDR3 sequence reads: CASSQGRLAGYSGANVLTF. CDR3 coding DNA: TGTGCCAGCAGCCAGGGTCGACTAGCGGGATACTCTGGGGCCAACGTCCTGACTTTC. V gene TRBV14 combines with J gene TRBJ2-6, with 11 bases aligning to TRBD2. The CDR3 runs to 19 residues. The trim removed 3 bases at V and 0 bases at J, leaving 7 bases unmatched. CDR1 is SGHDN and CDR2 is FVKESK in the germline V gene.

The chain combines TRBV9 with TRBJ2-1; TRBD1 aligns across 9 bases. The germline V gene encodes CDR1 SGDLS and CDR2 YYNGEE. The ends lost 0 bases at V and 10 bases at J; junction bases unmatched: 8. The CDR3 extends over 15 amino acids. CDR3 sequence reads: CASSVGQGVSWEQFF. In DNA form, the CDR3 reads TGTGCCAGCAGCGTAGGACAGGGGGTCAGCTGGGAGCAGTTCTTC.

The chain links TRBV19 to TRBJ1-5; TRBD1 matches at 8 bases. The CDR3 loop spans 14 amino acids. Germline V gives CDR1 LNHDA, CDR2 SQIVND (reference sequence). V shed 8 bases and J 10 bases; nucleotides not matched to a gene: 13. In nucleotides, the CDR3 is TGTGCCAGTGAAATACAGGGGGGTAGGTTACCCCAGCATTTT. Its translation is CASEIQGGRLPQHF. The whole variable domain, filled in from reference TRBV19 and TRBJ1-5, reads DGGITQSPKYLFRKEGQNVTLSCEQNLNHDAMYWYRQDPGQGLRLIYYSQIVNDFQKGDIAEGYSVSREKKESFPLTVTSAQKNPTAFYLCASEIQGGRLPQHFGDGTRLSIL.

The table lists this clone with a count of one. V is TRBV5-8 and J is TRBJ2-7, with D possibly TRBD1 on 7 matching bases. The CDR3 runs 14 residues. Germline CDR1 and CDR2: SGHTS and YDEGEE. V was cut by 4 bases and J by 3 bases, with 14 bases left in between. The CDR3 DNA reads as TGTGCCAGCAGCCCGCGGGACAGAATCTACGAGCAGTACTTC. Amino acid sequence: CASSPRDRIYEQYF.

The chain combines TRBV28 with TRBJ1-1; 8 bases fit TRBD1. Germline CDR1 and CDR2: MDHEN and SYDVKM. V trimming: 9 bases; J trimming: 2 bases; junction bases outside the gene matches: 5. The CDR3 has 13 residues. The CDR3 DNA is TGTGCCAGTTCGGACAGGGCCAACACTGAAGCTTTCTTT. Encoded protein: CASSDRANTEAFF.

The chain recombines TRBV18 with TRBJ2-2; 7 bases map to TRBD1. V was pared by 4 bases and J by 3 bases, with 8 bases of the junction left unmatched. The CDR3 has 16 amino acids. Germline V gives CDR1 KGHSH, CDR2 LQKENI. In DNA form, the CDR3 reads TGTGCCAGCTCACTGAGACAGGGATCGGACACCGGGGAGCTGTTTTTT. Protein: CASSLRQGSDTGELFF.

This chain joins TRBV25-1 and TRBJ2-3; TRBD2 might be the D (6 bases). Trimming removed 5 bases from V and 5 bases from J, with 11 bases in between. This CDR3 comprises 13 residues. CDR1 is MGHDK and CDR2 is SYGVNS in the germline V gene. The CDR3 reads CASSRPGGDTQYF. The CDR3 nucleotides read TGTGCCAGCAGTAGACCCGGGGGAGATACGCAGTATTTT.

The rearrangement uses TRBV6-5 and TRBJ2-7; TRBD1 matches 8 bases. Germline values: CDR1 MNHEY, CDR2 SVGAGI. This CDR3 comprises 15 residues. V gave up 5 bases and J gave up 3 bases; unmatched junction bases: 9. CDR3 in amino acids: CASSARDRKDYEQYF. For the CDR3, the DNA is TGTGCCAGCAGTGCCAGGGACAGGAAGGACTACGAGCAGTACTTC.

The chain employs TRBV15 and TRBJ2-2; 8 nucleotides match TRBD1. CDR3 size: 15 residues. Germline V gene sequence: CDR1 LNHNV, CDR2 YYDKDF (reference sequence). V lost 3 bases and J lost 6; bases outside the gene matches: 6. The CDR3 DNA reads as TGTGCCACCAGCAGGGGGACAGGTGGGGCCGGGGAGCTGTTTTTT. Amino acids: CATSRGTGGAGELFF. Full variable domain (rest looked up from reference TRBV15 and TRBJ2-2): DAMVIQNPRYQVTQFGKPVTLSCSQTLNHNVMYWYQQKSSQAPKLLFHYYDKDFNNEADTPDNFQSRRPNTSFCFLDIRSPGLGDTAMYLCATSRGTGGAGELFFGEGSRLTVL.

The rearrangement joins TRBV28 to TRBJ2-7; D is uncertain. CDR1 is MDHEN, CDR2 SYDVKM, per germline. V was pared by 5 bases and J by 2 bases, with 10 bases between. This CDR3 comprises 13 residues. CDR3 sequence (DNA): TGTGCCAGCAGTAGGCAGGCCCCCTACGAGCAGTACTTC. Translating gives CASSRQAPYEQYF.

This clone was found once. Written as DNA, the CDR3 is TGTGCCAGCAGTTTTAGGGCAGGGTGGTTCAATCAGCCCCAGCATTTT. Protein product: CASSFRAGWFNQPQHF. V usage is TRBV28 and J usage is TRBJ1-5, with a weak D call TRBD1 (5 bases). In germline, CDR1 is MDHEN, CDR2 SYDVKM. The CDR3 has 16 amino acids. V lost 3 bases and J 3 bases, leaving 15 bases between the germline ends. Complete variable domain (other parts from reference TRBV28 and TRBJ1-5): DVKVTQSSRYLVKRTGEKVFLECVQDMDHENMFWYRQDPGLGLRLIYFSYDVKMKEKGDIPEGYSVSREKKERFSLILESASTNQTSMYLCASSFRAGWFNQPQHFGDGTRLSIL.

J is TRBJ1-2 and V is TRBV28; D ambiguous. The V end was cut by 5 bases, the J end by 5 bases, with 3 bases between. The length of the CDR3 is 10 residues. CDR1 is MDHEN, CDR2 SYDVKM, per germline. This CDR3 reads CASSQYGYTF. The CDR3 DNA sequence: TGTGCCAGCAGTCAATATGGCTACACCTTC.

The rearrangement uses TRBV14 and TRBJ2-1; D is uncertain. In germline, CDR1 is SGHDN, CDR2 FVKESK. The V end lost 1 base, the J end lost 5 bases, and 12 bases lay between the germline ends. This CDR3 is 15 amino acids long. The CDR3 protein is CASSQGLVANNEQFF. In DNA form, the CDR3 reads TGTGCCAGCAGCCAAGGGCTAGTGGCTAACAATGAGCAGTTCTTC.

The chain recombines TRBV7-9 with TRBJ1-1; D is unresolved. The germline V gene encodes CDR1 SEHNR and CDR2 FQNEAQ (reference sequence). The CDR3 length is 17 residues. Trimming pared 1 base from V and 0 bases from J, leaving 15 bases between. CDR3 region: CASSLEGGSYMNTEAFF. In DNA, the CDR3 is TGTGCCAGCAGCTTAGAGGGCGGGAGTTATATGAACACTGAAGCTTTCTTT.

The V and J genes are TRBV5-6 and TRBJ1-2; D might be TRBD1 (5 bases). Trimming shortened V by 2 bases and J by 4 bases, and 15 bases separated the two germline ends. This CDR3 has 15 residues. CDR1 is SGHDT and CDR2 is YYEEEE in the germline V gene. CDR3 in amino acids: CASSLDTRTFYGYTF. DNA for the CDR3: TGTGCCAGCAGCTTAGATACACGGACATTCTATGGCTACACCTTC.

The J gene is TRBJ1-2, the V gene TRBV5-1; 11 bases match TRBD1. Germline lookup yields CDR1 SGHRS and CDR2 YFSETQ. CDR3 length: 14 amino acids. The ends lost 4 bases at V and 8 bases at J; junction bases unmatched: 7. In DNA, the CDR3 is TGCGCCAGCAGCGCGAGGACAGGGGGCATAGGCTACACCTTC. As protein: CASSARTGGIGYTF.

The gene calls are TRBV18 and TRBJ2-1; 10 bases align to TRBD1. This CDR3 has 13 residues. V dropped 8 bases and J dropped 4; count of bases not matched to a gene: 2. The germline CDR1 and CDR2 sequences are KGHSH and LQKENI. The CDR3 reads CASGTGVYNEQFF. The DNA of the CDR3 is TGTGCCAGCGGGACAGGGGTGTACAATGAGCAGTTCTTC.

The V gene is TRBV4-1, the J gene TRBJ1-1, with 9 bases lining up with TRBD1. Germline CDR1 MGHRA, CDR2 YSYEKL. With V trimmed by 4 bases and J by 1 base, 7 bases remained unmatched. This CDR3 comprises 16 residues. In DNA, the CDR3 is TGCGCCAGCAGCCGCCCCTTGGGACAGGGGAACACTGAAGCTTTCTTT. Protein sequence: CASSRPLGQGNTEAFF.

The chain carries TRBV9 and TRBJ2-3; no clear D gene. Germline V lookup: CDR1 SGDLS, CDR2 YYNGEE. CDR3 size: 15 residues. The V end lost 3 bases, the J end lost 5 bases, and 16 bases lay between the germline ends. In DNA, the CDR3 is TGTGCCAGCAGCGCCCCGACTTCTCGCGGAGATACGCAGTATTTT. Its translation is CASSAPTSRGDTQYF.